The present T cell receptor beta chain was sequenced within a study of blood T cell repertoires in COVID-19. Germline V lookup: CDR1 MNHEY, CDR2 SMNVEV (reference sequence). The junction had 8 bases not matched to a gene; V was cut back by 3 bases and J by 4 bases. The CDR3 extends over 16 amino acids. Profiling relied on immunoSEQ multiplex PCR, and the TCRdb table lists in-frame clones only, not all of them. Of approximately 45,000 clones listed, around nine tenths are singletons. This sequence originates from a man aged 40-50 years with COVID-19, enrolled during active disease. Sequencing was performed on peripheral blood. This chain joins TRBV27 and TRBJ2-7; 11 bases map to TRBD2. This chain's CDR3 is CASSFSTLAGGYEQYF. The DNA for the CDR3 is TGTGCCAGCAGTTTTTCCACATTAGCGGGGGGGTACGAGCAGTACTTC.